This TCR beta chain stems from a study of shared clonotypes between healthy human individuals. Produced via immunoSEQ multiplex PCR; TCRdb's table is partial and in-frame only. The table lists about half a million clones, approximately 85% of them singletons. CDR1 is MDHEN, CDR2 SYDVKM, per germline. The V and J ends lost 0 bases and 5 bases, in that order; junction bases with no gene match: 4. The CDR3 covers 16 residues. Material for sequencing was PBMCs. V and J are TRBV28 and TRBJ2-3, with 11 bases identical to TRBD2. The clonotype originates from a woman between 40 and 50 years old in good health. Some clones in this sample may be carry-over from other donors' samples. The CDR3 nucleotides read TGTGCCAGCAGTTTATGGGGTAGCGGGAGGGGAGATACGCAGTATTTT. Translation gives CASSLWGSGRGDTQYF.